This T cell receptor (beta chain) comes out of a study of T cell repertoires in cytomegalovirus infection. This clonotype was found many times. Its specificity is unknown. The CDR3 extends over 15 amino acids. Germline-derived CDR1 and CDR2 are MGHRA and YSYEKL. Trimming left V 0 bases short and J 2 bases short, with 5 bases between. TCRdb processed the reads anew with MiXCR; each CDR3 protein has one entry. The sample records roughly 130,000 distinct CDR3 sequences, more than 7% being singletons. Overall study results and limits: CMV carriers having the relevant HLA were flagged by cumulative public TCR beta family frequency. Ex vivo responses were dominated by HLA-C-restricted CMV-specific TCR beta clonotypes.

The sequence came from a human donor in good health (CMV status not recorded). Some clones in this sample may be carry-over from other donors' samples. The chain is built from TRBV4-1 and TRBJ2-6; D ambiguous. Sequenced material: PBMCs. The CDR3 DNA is TGCGCCAGCAGCCAAGACAGACCTGGGGCCAACGTCCTGACTTTC. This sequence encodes CASSQDRPGANVLTF.